This entry lists 19 T cell receptor beta chains sequenced from one sample in a study of cytomegalovirus exposure and HLA in healthy donors. The PCR was carried out with 60 Vbeta primers and 13 Jbeta primers. The assay was immunoSEQ multiplex PCR, and TCRdb's table has in-frame clones only and misses some. The table for this sample gives under 95,000 clones. Sample: PBMCs. Every receptor here comes from a middle-aged man in good health and CMV-seronegative.

The V gene is TRBV6-1, the J gene TRBJ1-2, with TRBD1 as a possible D gene (5 bases). V lost 6 bases to trimming and J lost 8 bases, with 10 bases between them. The CDR3 extends over 11 amino acids. The germline CDR1 and CDR2 sequences are MNHNS and SASEGT. CDR3 sequence (DNA): TGTGCCAGCAGCATACAGGACGGCTACACCTTC. Translation: CASSIQDGYTF.

The V and J genes are TRBV5-4 and TRBJ1-6, with D possibly being TRBD1 (5 bases). This CDR3 is built from 16 residues. Trimming removed 7 bases from V and 5 bases from J, with 19 bases in between. CDR1 and CDR2 (germline): SGHNT, YYREEE (reference sequence). CDR3 protein: CASQKWGRDHNSPLHF. CDR3 DNA sequence: TGTGCCAGCCAGAAATGGGGCAGGGATCATAATTCACCCCTCCACTTT. Full variable domain (rest looked up from reference TRBV5-4 and TRBJ1-6): ETGVTQSPTHLIKTRGQQVTLRCSSQSGHNTVSWYQQALGQGPQFIFQYYREEENGRGNFPPRFSGLQFPNYSSELNVNALELDDSALYLCASQKWGRDHNSPLHFGNGTRLTVT.

The V gene is TRBV7-3, the J gene TRBJ1-1, with D tentatively TRBD1 (5 bases). Trimming removed 2 bases from V and 2 bases from J, with 12 bases in between. The CDR3 runs to 15 residues. Germline CDR1 and CDR2: SGHTA and FQGTGA. CDR3 DNA: TGTGCCAGCAGCTTATCTGGAGGGGCCAACACTGAAGCTTTCTTT. This translates into CASSLSGGANTEAFF.

The chain is built from TRBV7-2 and TRBJ1-4; 10 bases fit TRBD1. This CDR3 has 19 amino acids. Germline CDR1 is SGHTA and CDR2 is FQGNSA. Trimming removed 5 bases from V and 7 bases from J; junction bases left unmatched: 19. The CDR3 spells CASSVGFYGTGDRGEKLFF. CDR3 nucleotide sequence: TGTGCCAGCAGCGTAGGTTTTTACGGGACAGGGGACCGTGGTGAAAAACTGTTTTTT.

This rearrangement joins TRBV6-5 to TRBJ2-2; D is ambiguous. With 2 bases removed from V and 8 bases from J, the gap between germline ends came to 3 bases. This CDR3 is 11 amino acids long. Germline-derived CDR1 and CDR2 are MNHEY and SVGAGI. The CDR3 region is CASSYEGELFF. The CDR3 DNA is TGTGCCAGCAGTTACGAGGGGGAGCTGTTTTTT.

The V call is TRBV5-1, the J call TRBJ1-4, with D possibly TRBD1 on 6 matching bases. The CDR3 has 15 residues. Germline CDR1 SGHRS, CDR2 YFSETQ. The V gene lost 4 bases and the J gene lost 5 bases, with 15 bases spanning the gap. The CDR3 bases are TGCGCCAGCAGCACGACGGAGGGGGGGAATGAAAAACTGTTTTTT. Protein product: CASSTTEGGNEKLFF.

The chain employs TRBV7-9 and TRBJ2-7; D possibly corresponds to TRBD1 (6 bases). CDR3 length equals 16 residues. Germline loops: CDR1 SEHNR, CDR2 FQNEAQ (reference sequence). V was cut by 8 bases and J by 6 bases, with 26 bases left in between. CDR3 nucleotides: TGTGCCAGCCTGACTACGATGGACAGCCCTTATGGCGAGCAGTACTTC. Amino acid sequence: CASLTTMDSPYGEQYF.

The chain is built from TRBV2 and TRBJ2-2, with D hard to call. The CDR3 covers 14 residues. Looked up from germline, CDR1 is SNHLY and CDR2 is FYNNEI. Trimming pared 2 bases from V and 5 bases from J, leaving 9 bases between. The CDR3 reads CASSELGGTGELFF. The CDR3 DNA reads TGTGCCAGCAGTGAACTAGGTGGAACCGGGGAGCTGTTTTTT.

The chain joins TRBV4-2 to TRBJ2-3; 11 bases agree with TRBD2. Germline lookup yields CDR1 LGHNA and CDR2 YNFKEQ. This CDR3 has 15 amino acids. V shed 4 bases, J shed 2 bases, and the junction held 2 bases outside the gene matches. CDR3 protein: CASSPTSGNTDTQYF. The CDR3 DNA reads TGTGCCAGCAGCCCGACTAGCGGGAACACAGATACGCAGTATTTT.

The chain is built from TRBV7-8 and TRBJ1-2; D gene unclear. Germline CDR1 reads SGHVS; CDR2 reads FQNEAQ. The CDR3 loop spans 13 amino acids. Trimming removed 4 bases at V and 3 bases at J, with 9 bases between. CDR3 sequence reads: CASSYREYYGYTF. CDR3 DNA sequence: TGTGCCAGCAGCTACCGGGAATACTATGGCTACACCTTC.

Concerning this clone itself: A junction boundary mismatches the germline segment, possibly from a read error. The V and J genes are TRBV7-9 and TRBJ2-5, with 7 bases lining up with TRBD1. Germline CDR1 is SEHNR and CDR2 is FQNEAQ (reference sequence). This CDR3 has 13 residues. CDR3: CASSLYVRQGQHF. CDR3 DNA sequence: TGTGCCAGCAGCTTATATGTGAGACAGGGCCAGCACTTC.

This sequence joins TRBV11-3 and TRBJ1-6, with 9 bases fitting TRBD1. Germline loops: CDR1 SGHNT, CDR2 YENEEA. This CDR3 contains 16 residues. Unmatched junction bases numbered 8, after V lost 5 bases and J lost 6 bases. The CDR3 loop reads CASSAGTGRGNSPLHF. DNA of the CDR3: TGTGCCAGCAGCGCCGGGACAGGGAGAGGTAATTCACCCCTCCACTTT.

The V call is TRBV18, the J call TRBJ1-2; D not certain. The CDR3 covers 11 residues. Trimming took 5 bases from V and 4 from J, leaving 5 bases between them. CDR1 and CDR2 from the germline V gene are KGHSH and LQKENI. The CDR3 reads CASSDSYGYTF. The CDR3, as DNA: TGTGCCAGCTCAGACTCCTATGGCTACACCTTC. Full variable domain (missing parts from reference TRBV18 and TRBJ1-2): NAGVMQNPRHLVRRRGQEARLRCSPMKGHSHVYWYRQLPEEGLKFMVYLQKENIIDESGMPKERFSAEFPKEGPSILRIQQVVRGDSAAYFCASSDSYGYTFGSGTRLTVV.

The genes are TRBV5-1 and TRBJ2-2; 8 bases line up with TRBD1. Trimming cost V 5 bases and J 2 bases; bases outside gene matches: 5. The CDR3 has 15 residues. In germline, CDR1 is SGHRS, CDR2 YFSETQ. The CDR3 DNA sequence: TGCGCCAGCAGACCGACAGGGGCAAACACCGGGGAGCTGTTTTTT. Translating it yields CASRPTGANTGELFF.

This chain uses TRBV5-4 with TRBJ1-3; 7 bases match TRBD1. CDR1 and CDR2 from the germline V gene are SGHNT and YYREEE (reference sequence). The CDR3 has 17 residues. J gave up 3 bases and V 0 bases, and 9 bases lay outside the gene matches. The CDR3 DNA sequence: TGTGCCAGCAGCTTGGTCCGTAAGGGGGCGGTTGGAAACACCATATATTTT. This encodes CASSLVRKGAVGNTIYF.

V usage is TRBV29-1 and J usage is TRBJ2-5; TRBD1 aligns across 8 bases. The DNA end is a closer match to TRBJ2-7, so the J assignment may be wrong. Germline-derived CDR1 and CDR2 are SQVTM and ANQGSEA. The CDR3 has 12 amino acids. CDR3 residues: CSATTGGYEQYF. The DNA for the CDR3 is TGCAGCGCCACAACAGGGGGCTACGAGCAGTACTTC.

The J gene is TRBJ1-3, the V gene TRBV11-2; 8 bases line up with TRBD1. This CDR3 has 15 amino acids. Germline CDR1 SGHAT, CDR2 FQNNGV. V trimming: 4 bases; J trimming: 3 bases; junction bases outside the gene matches: 5. The CDR3: CASSSLTGVGNTIYF. The CDR3 coding sequence is TGTGCCAGCAGCTCCCTGACAGGGGTTGGAAACACCATATATTTT.

The chain employs TRBV12-1 and TRBJ2-5; the table calls TRBD2, which could not be checked here. TRBV12-1 is given as a pseudogene. The CDR3 runs 13 residues. In DNA form, the CDR3 reads TGTGCCAGCAATAACGAGCGGGACGAGACCCAGTACTTC. As protein: CASNNERDETQYF.

V usage is TRBV18 and J usage is TRBJ1-3; D not certain. Trimming took 2 bases from V and 1 from J, leaving 9 bases between them. Germline lookup yields CDR1 KGHSH and CDR2 LQKENI. This CDR3 contains 15 residues. The CDR3: CASSPLPGSGNTIYF. CDR3 bases: TGTGCCAGCTCACCATTGCCGGGGTCTGGAAACACCATATATTTT.